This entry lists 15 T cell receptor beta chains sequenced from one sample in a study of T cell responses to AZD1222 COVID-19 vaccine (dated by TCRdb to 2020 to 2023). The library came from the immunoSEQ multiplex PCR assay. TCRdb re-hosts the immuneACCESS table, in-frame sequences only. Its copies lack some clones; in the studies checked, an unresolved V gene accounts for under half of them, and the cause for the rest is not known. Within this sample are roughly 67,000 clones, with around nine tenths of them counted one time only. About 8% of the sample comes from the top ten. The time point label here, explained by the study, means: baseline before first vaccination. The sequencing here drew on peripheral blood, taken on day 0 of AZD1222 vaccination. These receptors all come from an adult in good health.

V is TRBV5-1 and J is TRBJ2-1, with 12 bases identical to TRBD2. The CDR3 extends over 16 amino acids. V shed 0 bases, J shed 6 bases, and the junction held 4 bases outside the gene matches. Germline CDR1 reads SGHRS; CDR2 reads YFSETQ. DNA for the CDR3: TGCGCCAGCAGCTTGGGTGGGACTAGCGGGTCCAATGAGCAGTTCTTC. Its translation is CASSLGGTSGSNEQFF.

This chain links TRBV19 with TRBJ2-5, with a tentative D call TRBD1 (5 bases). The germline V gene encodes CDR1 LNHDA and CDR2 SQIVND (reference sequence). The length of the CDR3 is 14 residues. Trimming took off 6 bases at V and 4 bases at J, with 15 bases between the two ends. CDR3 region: CASSEQGGRETQYF. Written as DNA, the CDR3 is TGTGCCAGTAGCGAGCAGGGTGGGCGAGAGACCCAGTACTTC. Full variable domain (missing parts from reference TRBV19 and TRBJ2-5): DGGITQSPKYLFRKEGQNVTLSCEQNLNHDAMYWYRQDPGQGLRLIYYSQIVNDFQKGDIAEGYSVSREKKESFPLTVTSAQKNPTAFYLCASSEQGGRETQYFGPGTRLLVL.

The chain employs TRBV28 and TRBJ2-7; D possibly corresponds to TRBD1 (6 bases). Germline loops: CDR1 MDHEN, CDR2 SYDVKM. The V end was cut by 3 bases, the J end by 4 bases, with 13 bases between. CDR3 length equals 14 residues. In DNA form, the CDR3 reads TGTGCCAGCAGTTTCGAGGTGGGGGCATACGAGCAGTACTTC. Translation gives CASSFEVGAYEQYF.

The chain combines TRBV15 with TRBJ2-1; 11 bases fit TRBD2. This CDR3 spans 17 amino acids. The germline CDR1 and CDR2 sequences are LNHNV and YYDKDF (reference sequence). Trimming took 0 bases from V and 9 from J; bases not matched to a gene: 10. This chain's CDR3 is CATSRDRTSGSFGEQFF. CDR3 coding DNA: TGTGCCACCAGCAGAGATCGAACTAGCGGGAGTTTCGGTGAGCAGTTCTTC.

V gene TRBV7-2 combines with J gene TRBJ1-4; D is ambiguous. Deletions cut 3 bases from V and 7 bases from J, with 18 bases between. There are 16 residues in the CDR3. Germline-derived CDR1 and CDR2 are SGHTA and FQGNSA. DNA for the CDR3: TGTGCCAGCAGCTTTTCTTCCGGGTTGGATGGTGAAAAACTGTTTTTT. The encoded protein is CASSFSSGLDGEKLFF.

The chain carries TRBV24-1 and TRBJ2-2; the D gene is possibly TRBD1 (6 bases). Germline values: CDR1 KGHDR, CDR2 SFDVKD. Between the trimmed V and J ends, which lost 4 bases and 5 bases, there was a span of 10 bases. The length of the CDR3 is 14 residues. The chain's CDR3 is CATSDFGQTGELFF. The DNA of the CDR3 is TGTGCCACCAGTGACTTCGGACAGACCGGGGAGCTGTTTTTT.

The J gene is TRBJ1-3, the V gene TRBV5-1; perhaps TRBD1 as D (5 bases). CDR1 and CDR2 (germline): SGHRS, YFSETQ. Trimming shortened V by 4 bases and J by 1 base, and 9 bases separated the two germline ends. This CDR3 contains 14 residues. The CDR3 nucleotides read TGCGCCAGCAGCGGGGCAGCTTCTGGAAACACCATATATTTT. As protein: CASSGAASGNTIYF.

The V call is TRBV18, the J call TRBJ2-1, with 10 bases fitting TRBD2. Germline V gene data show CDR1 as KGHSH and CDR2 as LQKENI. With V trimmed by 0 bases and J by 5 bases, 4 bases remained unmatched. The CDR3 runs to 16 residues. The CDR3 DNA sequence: TGTGCCAGCTCACCACCATCTAGCGGGAGCGACAATGAGCAGTTCTTC. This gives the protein CASSPPSSGSDNEQFF.

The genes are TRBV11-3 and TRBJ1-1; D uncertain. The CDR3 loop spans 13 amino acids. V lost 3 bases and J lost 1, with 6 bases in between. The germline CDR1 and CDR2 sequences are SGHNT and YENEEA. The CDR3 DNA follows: TGTGCCAGCAGCTTGAGCCGGAACACTGAAGCTTTCTTT. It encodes CASSLSRNTEAFF.

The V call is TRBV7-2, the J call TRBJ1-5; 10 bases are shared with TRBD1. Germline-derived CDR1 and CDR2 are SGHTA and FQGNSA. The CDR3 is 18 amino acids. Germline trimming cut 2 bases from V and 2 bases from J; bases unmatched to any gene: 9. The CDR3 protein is CASSLRVAGTGGNQPQHF. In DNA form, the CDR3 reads TGTGCCAGCAGCTTAAGGGTAGCGGGGACAGGGGGCAATCAGCCCCAGCATTTT.

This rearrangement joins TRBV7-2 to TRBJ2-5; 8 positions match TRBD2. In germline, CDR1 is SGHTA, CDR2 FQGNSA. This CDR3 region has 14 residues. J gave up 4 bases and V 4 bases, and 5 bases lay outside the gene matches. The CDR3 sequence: CASSWAGGRETQYF. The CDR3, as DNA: TGTGCCAGCAGCTGGGCGGGAGGCCGAGAGACCCAGTACTTC.

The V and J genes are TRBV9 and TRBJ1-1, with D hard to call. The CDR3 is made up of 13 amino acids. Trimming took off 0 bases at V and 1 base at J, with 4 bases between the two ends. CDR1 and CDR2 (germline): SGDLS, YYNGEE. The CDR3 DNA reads TGTGCCAGCAGCGTAGTGAGGAACACTGAAGCTTTCTTT. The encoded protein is CASSVVRNTEAFF.

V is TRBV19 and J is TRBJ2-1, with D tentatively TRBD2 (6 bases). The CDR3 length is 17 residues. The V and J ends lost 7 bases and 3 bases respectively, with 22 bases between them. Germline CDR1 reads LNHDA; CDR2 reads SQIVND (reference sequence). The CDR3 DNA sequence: TGTGCCAGTACCCAGTCCCCTCTAGCGAGAGACTACAATGAGCAGTTCTTC. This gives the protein CASTQSPLARDYNEQFF.

CDR3 nucleotide sequence: TGCGCCAGCAGTGACGGTAGCGGGAGTGTGAACGAGCAGTACTTC. This encodes CASSDGSGSVNEQYF. This chain joins TRBV10-2 and TRBJ2-7; 9 bases agree with TRBD2. The CDR3 consists of 15 residues. Germline assignment: CDR1 WSHSY and CDR2 SAAADI. V lost 3 bases and J lost 5; bases outside the gene matches: 8.

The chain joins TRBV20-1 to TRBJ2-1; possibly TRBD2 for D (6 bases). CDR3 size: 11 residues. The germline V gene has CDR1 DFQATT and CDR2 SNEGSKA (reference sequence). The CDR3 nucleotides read TGCTTGGCGGGGAATTACAATGAGCAGTTCTTC. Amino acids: CLAGNYNEQFF.